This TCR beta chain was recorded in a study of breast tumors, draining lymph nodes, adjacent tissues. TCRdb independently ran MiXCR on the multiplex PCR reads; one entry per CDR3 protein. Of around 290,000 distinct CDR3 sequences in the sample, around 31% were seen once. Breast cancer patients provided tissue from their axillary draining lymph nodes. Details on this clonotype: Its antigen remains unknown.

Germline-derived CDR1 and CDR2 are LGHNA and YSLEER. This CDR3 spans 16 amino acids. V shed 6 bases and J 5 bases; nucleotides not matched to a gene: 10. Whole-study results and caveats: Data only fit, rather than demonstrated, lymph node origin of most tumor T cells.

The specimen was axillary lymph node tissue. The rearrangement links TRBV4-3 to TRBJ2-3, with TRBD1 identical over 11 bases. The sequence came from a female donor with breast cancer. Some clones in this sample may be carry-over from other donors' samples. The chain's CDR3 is CASSEGQGALIDTQYF. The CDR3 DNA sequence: TGCGCCAGCAGTGAAGGACAGGGGGCTCTCATAGATACGCAGTATTTT.